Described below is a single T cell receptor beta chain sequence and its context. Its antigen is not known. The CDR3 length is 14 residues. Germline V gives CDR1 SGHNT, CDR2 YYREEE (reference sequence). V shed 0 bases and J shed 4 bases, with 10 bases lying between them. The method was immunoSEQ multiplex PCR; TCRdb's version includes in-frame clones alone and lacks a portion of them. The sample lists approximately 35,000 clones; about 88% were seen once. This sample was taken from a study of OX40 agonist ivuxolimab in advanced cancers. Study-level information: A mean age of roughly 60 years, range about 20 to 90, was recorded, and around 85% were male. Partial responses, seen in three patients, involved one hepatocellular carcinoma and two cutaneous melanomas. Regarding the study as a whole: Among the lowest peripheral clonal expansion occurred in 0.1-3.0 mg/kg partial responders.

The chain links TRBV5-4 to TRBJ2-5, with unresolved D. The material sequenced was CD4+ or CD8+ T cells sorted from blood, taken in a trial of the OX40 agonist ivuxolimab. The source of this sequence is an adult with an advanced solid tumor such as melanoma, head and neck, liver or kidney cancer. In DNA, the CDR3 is TGTGCCAGCAGCTTGGGCTCTGCTGGAGAGACCCAGTACTTC. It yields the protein CASSLGSAGETQYF.